The rows below give T cell receptor beta chains drawn from one sample of a study of blood T cell repertoires in COVID-19. Clones were sequenced by immunoSEQ multiplex PCR, and TCRdb holds only the in-frame ones, with some missing. The sample has approximately 120,000 clones; 60% to 80% are singletons. The sequencing input was peripheral blood. The origin of the receptors is an elderly man with COVID-19, enrolled during active disease. Each CDR3 is given with its conserved first and last residue. D genes are given only for firm matches. Size is omitted from some rows. Given values are once, few, many or a class for expanded clones.

TRBV7-8	.	TRBJ2-7	.	CASSSREFLSSYEQYF	TGTGCCAGCAGCTCCCGGGAGTTTTTGAGCTCCTACGAGCAGTACTTC
TRBV27	many	TRBJ2-1	TRBD2	CASSRTPGLAWDEQFF	TGTGCCAGCAGTAGAACGCCTGGACTAGCGTGGGATGAGCAGTTCTTC
TRBV6-5	.	TRBJ1-2	.	CASSYSLQGGYGYTF	TGTGCCAGCAGTTACTCCCTACAGGGTGGCTATGGCTACACCTTC
TRBV24-1	.	TRBJ2-1	.	CATKGEGDEQFF	TGTGCCACCAAGGGAGAGGGCGATGAGCAGTTCTTC
TRBV7-8	few	TRBJ2-3	TRBD2	CASSLAPGLAGGRDTQYF	TGTGCCAGCAGCTTAGCCCCGGGACTAGCGGGTGGGAGAGATACGCAGTATTTT
TRBV19	.	TRBJ2-2	TRBD1	CASTKWGQGTGELFF	TGTGCCAGTACCAAGTGGGGACAGGGTACCGGGGAGCTGTTTTTT
TRBV11-2	once	TRBJ1-6	.	CASSLEGAGNSPLHF	TGTGCCAGCAGCTTAGAAGGGGCTGGTAATTCACCCCTCCACTTT
TRBV21-1	once	TRBJ1-5	.	CASSAGQGPVSNQPQHF	TGTGCCAGCAGCGCCGGACAGGGGCCGGTAAGCAATCAGCCCCAGCATTTT
TRBV3-1/TRBV3-2	.	TRBJ1-2	.	CASSLYRAEDYGYTF	TGTGCCAGCAGCCTATACAGGGCTGAAGACTATGGCTACACCTTC
TRBV28	few	TRBJ1-6	.	CASSFVAPLHF	TGTGCCAGCAGTTTCGTAGCACCCCTCCACTTT
TRBV5-4	.	TRBJ1-1	TRBD1	CASSTQGGPARAFF	TGTGCCAGCAGCACACAGGGGGGACCGGCCAGGGCTTTCTTT
TRBV3-1/TRBV3-2	.	TRBJ2-7	TRBD2	CASSLGLAGGPWNEQYF	TGTGCCAGCAGCTTAGGACTAGCGGGAGGGCCCTGGAACGAGCAGTACTTC
TRBV7-2	few	TRBJ2-1	TRBD2	CASSPLAGRSSFF	TGTGCCAGCAGCCCCCTAGCGGGGAGATCCTCGTTCTTC
TRBV28	.	TRBJ1-2	TRBD1	CASSSRQGQYGYTF	TGTGCCAGCAGTTCTAGACAGGGGCAATATGGCTACACCTTC
TRBV6-5	once	TRBJ1-1	.	CASTYGLVNTEAFF	TGTGCCAGCACCTACGGACTGGTAAACACTGAAGCTTTCTTT
TRBV6-5	.	TRBJ1-2	.	CASSYSNRDYGYTF	TGTGCCAGCAGTTACTCGAACAGGGACTATGGCTACACCTTC
TRBV28	.	TRBJ2-7	TRBD1	CASSTGTGARRKYF	TGTGCCAGCAGTACCGGGACAGGGGCCCGGAGAAAGTACTTC
TRBV15	.	TRBJ2-7	TRBD2	CATSIGLEQREQYF	TGTGCCACCAGCATAGGACTAGAGCAACGCGAGCAGTACTTC
TRBV4-1	.	TRBJ2-7	.	CASSPKQSANYEQYF	TGCGCCAGCAGCCCCAAACAAAGCGCGAATTACGAGCAGTACTTC
TRBV7-9	few	TRBJ1-4	.	CASTTRWGEKLFF	TGTGCCAGCACCACACGGTGGGGCGAAAAACTGTTTTTT
TRBV5-4	.	TRBJ1-1	TRBD1	CASSPGQANTEAFF	TGTGCCAGCAGCCCGGGACAGGCGAACACTGAAGCTTTCTTT
TRBV27	.	TRBJ2-1	.	CASSRAGYSNEQFF	TGTGCCAGCAGCAGAGCGGGCTATAGTAATGAGCAGTTCTTC
TRBV28	once	TRBJ1-1	.	CASSLGSQGVTEAFF	TGTGCCAGCAGTCTCGGATCCCAAGGGGTGACTGAAGCTTTCTTT
TRBV11-2	few	TRBJ2-2	TRBD2	CASSTRLAGAPGELFF	TGTGCCAGCAGCACTCGACTAGCGGGAGCTCCCGGGGAGCTGTTTTTT
TRBV29-1	.	TRBJ2-1	TRBD2	CSVDLSGGYNEQFF	TGCAGCGTTGACCTTAGCGGGGGTTACAATGAGCAGTTCTTC
TRBV5-6	.	TRBJ1-1	.	CASGRGMNTEAFF	TGTGCCAGCGGACGGGGGATGAACACTGAAGCTTTCTTT
TRBV11-2	.	TRBJ2-1	TRBD1	CASSLPRTGHNEQFF	TGTGCCAGCAGCTTACCTCGGACAGGGCACAATGAGCAGTTCTTC
TRBV5-1	.	TRBJ2-3	.	CASSMTDYTDTQYF	TGCGCCAGCAGCATGACAGATTACACAGATACGCAGTATTTT
TRBV28	.	TRBJ1-2	TRBD1	CASSPHRGQNYGYTF	TGTGCCAGCAGTCCACACAGGGGGCAAAACTATGGCTACACCTTC
TRBV7-3	.	TRBJ2-2	TRBD2	CASQRRESGELFF	TGTGCCAGCCAGAGGCGGGAGTCTGGGGAGCTGTTTTTT
TRBV28	.	TRBJ1-4	.	CASSLVSLTNEKLFF	TGTGCCAGCAGTTTAGTGTCGTTAACTAATGAAAAACTGTTTTTT
TRBV19	few	TRBJ1-6	.	CASSIGGGHHNSPLHF	TGTGCCAGTAGTATAGGTGGCGGACATCATAATTCACCCCTCCACTTT
TRBV6-1	.	TRBJ1-6	.	CASSEPGDSPNSPLHF	TGTGCCAGCAGTGAACCCGGTGACAGCCCCAATTCACCCCTCCACTTT
TRBV28	.	TRBJ1-2	.	CASSQVRVNGYTF	TGTGCCAGCAGCCAGGTCAGGGTGAATGGCTACACCTTC
TRBV30	few	TRBJ1-2	.	CAWSPSGIPYYGYTF	TGTGCCTGGAGTCCCTCGGGGATACCCTACTATGGCTACACCTTC
TRBV24-1	once	TRBJ1-3	.	CATSRTGNTIYF	TGTGCCACCAGCAGAACTGGAAACACCATATATTTT
TRBV28	.	TRBJ1-3	.	CASSWSGGSSGNTIYF	TGTGCCAGCAGTTGGTCGGGCGGGAGCTCTGGAAACACCATATATTTT
TRBV6-5	.	TRBJ2-7	TRBD1	CASSYSEGAAYEQYF	TGTGCCAGCAGTTACTCTGAGGGGGCCGCCTACGAGCAGTACTTC
TRBV3-1/TRBV3-2	.	TRBJ1-2	.	CASSSTGLGYTF	TGTGCCAGCAGCTCCACAGGGCTCGGCTACACCTTC
TRBV21-1	.	TRBJ2-1	.	CASSKPRGLAGTVNEQFF	TGTGCCAGCAGCAAACCACGTGGACTAGCGGGAACGGTTAATGAGCAGTTCTTC
TRBV4-1	.	TRBJ1-3	.	CASSLTGNTIYF	TGCGCCAGCAGCCTAACTGGAAACACCATATATTTT
TRBV6-5	.	TRBJ1-2	TRBD1	CASRDIGQGAYGYTF	TGTGCCAGCAGAGATATAGGACAGGGGGCGTATGGCTACACCTTC
TRBV28	.	TRBJ2-2	TRBD2	CASSYGAGGGPSGTGELFF	TGTGCCAGCAGTTATGGAGCGGGAGGAGGTCCAAGCGGCACCGGGGAGCTGTTTTTT
TRBV9	.	TRBJ2-1	.	CASSSGWEAASYNEQFF	TGTGCCAGCAGCTCCGGGTGGGAAGCGGCTTCCTACAATGAGCAGTTCTTC